This T cell receptor (beta chain) was documented in a study of beta chain features in type 1 diabetes. What was sequenced were expressed TCRB transcripts, since all of the isolated RNA had been reverse transcribed. Clones were sequenced by immunoSEQ multiplex PCR, and TCRdb holds only the in-frame ones, with some missing. The sample has 400,000 to 550,000 clones, about 10% seen once; the top ten hold 0.04% to 0.05%. Sorting that relied on CD45RO/CCR7/CD25/CD127/CD95/CD27 yielded CD4+ naive, central memory, regulatory and stem cell-like memory cells. CDR3 length: 14 residues. Germline V lookup: CDR1 MNHEY, CDR2 SMNVEV (reference sequence). V was shortened by 10 bases and J by 6 bases, with 19 bases between the two germline ends.

The J gene is TRBJ2-1, the V gene TRBV27, with D perhaps TRBD1 (6 bases). Material for sequencing was naive CD4+ T cells from blood. The TCR originated in a woman in her late teens or twenties in good health. CDR3 sequence reads: CATLRTDNPNEQFF. CDR3 bases: TGTGCCACCCTACGGACAGACAACCCCAATGAGCAGTTCTTC.